These T cell receptor beta chains were read from a single sample in a study of CD4 T cell repertoires in COVID-19. TCRdb's table, derived via immunoSEQ multiplex PCR, lists solely in-frame clones and lacks some. The sample holds about 75,000 clones; 80% to 90% are singletons and the top ten take approximately 0.6%. The sequencing here drew on CD4+ T cells from peripheral blood, taken after recovery from COVID-19. The receptors here all came from a human donor who had COVID-19. Each CDR3 is given without its conserved first and last residue. The order of the fields is V gene, CDR3 protein.

TRBV3-1/TRBV3-2,ASSQQGGGELF
TRBV5-4,ASSKGTGGNTGELF
TRBV30,AWSPGLAGDEQC
TRBV11-1,ASSFAVSYEQY
TRBV14,ASSPISSGANVLT
TRBV12-5,ASGPIGQGSNQPQH
TRBV3-1/TRBV3-2,ASSLGQHSNQPQH
TRBV9,ASSPEGVLEQY
TRBV28,ASSFLAGGTEQY
TRBV6-1,ASSDRSLDTEAF
TRBV6-5,ASTETGAGDEQY
TRBV27,ASSGLAIGETQY
TRBV7-9,ASSGGTGGHEQY
TRBV6-5,ASSSLSNRGDGYT